These T cell receptor beta chains were read from a single sample in a study of regulatory T cells in long-lasting Graves disease. TCRdb redid the calling of the multiplex PCR reads with MiXCR, one entry per CDR3 protein. In the table there are 400,000 to 500,000 distinct CDR3 sequences, 16% of which are singletons. Another study also made use of these data, one on T cells in Graves' hyperthyroidism and ophthalmopathy.

The sequencing here drew on peripheral blood mononuclear cells (PBMCs), taken at new diagnosis, from a patient treated with antithyroid drugs. The receptors derive from a woman younger than 30 with Graves disease. Both conserved end residues are trimmed from each CDR3. Fields, in order: V gene, CDR3 protein.

TRBV2	ASSERAGGAKNIQY
TRBV7-2	ASSRGFTGTGAYEQY
TRBV6-5	ASSYPAGGRDTQY
TRBV20-1	SARVTGQETQY
TRBV7-2	ASSEPSGRGNTGELF
TRBV28	ASSLGLAGLRETQY
TRBV27	ASSKSRVSTEAF
TRBV20-1	SATPLSGARRGRDNEQF
TRBV10-3	AISELTAANYGYT
TRBV3-1	ASSAPGGQGLNEQF
TRBV7-9	ASTRVSGSTQY
TRBV4-1	ASSQTVGNQPQH
TRBV5-1	ASSPTGETQY
TRBV20-1	SARGEQETQY
TRBV5-1	ASSLFDSDTEAF
TRBV12-5	ASGPKIYSGPNVLT
TRBV29-1	SVEVVGRLDTEAF
TRBV19	ASSGGYTDTQY
TRBV15	ATSWWNEQF